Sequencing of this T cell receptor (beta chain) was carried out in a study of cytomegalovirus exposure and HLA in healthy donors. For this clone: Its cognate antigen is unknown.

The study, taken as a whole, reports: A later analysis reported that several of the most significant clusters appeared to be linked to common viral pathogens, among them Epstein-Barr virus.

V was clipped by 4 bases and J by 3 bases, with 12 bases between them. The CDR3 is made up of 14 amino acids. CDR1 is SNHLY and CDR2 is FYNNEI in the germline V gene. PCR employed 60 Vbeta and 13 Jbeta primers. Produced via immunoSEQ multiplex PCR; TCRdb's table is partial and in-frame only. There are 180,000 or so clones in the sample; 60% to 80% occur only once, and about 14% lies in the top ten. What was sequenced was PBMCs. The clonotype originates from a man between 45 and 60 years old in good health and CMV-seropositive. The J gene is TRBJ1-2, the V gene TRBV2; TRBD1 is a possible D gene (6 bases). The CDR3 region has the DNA TGTGCCAGCAGTGCACAGGGTGTCGACTATGGCTACACCTTC. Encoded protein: CASSAQGVDYGYTF. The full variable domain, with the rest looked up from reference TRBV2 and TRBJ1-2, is EPEVTQTPSHQVTQMGQEVILRCVPISNHLYFYWYRQILGQKVEFLVSFYNNEISEKSEIFDDQFSVERPDGSNFTLKIRSTKLEDSAMYFCASSAQGVDYGYTFGSGTRLTVV.